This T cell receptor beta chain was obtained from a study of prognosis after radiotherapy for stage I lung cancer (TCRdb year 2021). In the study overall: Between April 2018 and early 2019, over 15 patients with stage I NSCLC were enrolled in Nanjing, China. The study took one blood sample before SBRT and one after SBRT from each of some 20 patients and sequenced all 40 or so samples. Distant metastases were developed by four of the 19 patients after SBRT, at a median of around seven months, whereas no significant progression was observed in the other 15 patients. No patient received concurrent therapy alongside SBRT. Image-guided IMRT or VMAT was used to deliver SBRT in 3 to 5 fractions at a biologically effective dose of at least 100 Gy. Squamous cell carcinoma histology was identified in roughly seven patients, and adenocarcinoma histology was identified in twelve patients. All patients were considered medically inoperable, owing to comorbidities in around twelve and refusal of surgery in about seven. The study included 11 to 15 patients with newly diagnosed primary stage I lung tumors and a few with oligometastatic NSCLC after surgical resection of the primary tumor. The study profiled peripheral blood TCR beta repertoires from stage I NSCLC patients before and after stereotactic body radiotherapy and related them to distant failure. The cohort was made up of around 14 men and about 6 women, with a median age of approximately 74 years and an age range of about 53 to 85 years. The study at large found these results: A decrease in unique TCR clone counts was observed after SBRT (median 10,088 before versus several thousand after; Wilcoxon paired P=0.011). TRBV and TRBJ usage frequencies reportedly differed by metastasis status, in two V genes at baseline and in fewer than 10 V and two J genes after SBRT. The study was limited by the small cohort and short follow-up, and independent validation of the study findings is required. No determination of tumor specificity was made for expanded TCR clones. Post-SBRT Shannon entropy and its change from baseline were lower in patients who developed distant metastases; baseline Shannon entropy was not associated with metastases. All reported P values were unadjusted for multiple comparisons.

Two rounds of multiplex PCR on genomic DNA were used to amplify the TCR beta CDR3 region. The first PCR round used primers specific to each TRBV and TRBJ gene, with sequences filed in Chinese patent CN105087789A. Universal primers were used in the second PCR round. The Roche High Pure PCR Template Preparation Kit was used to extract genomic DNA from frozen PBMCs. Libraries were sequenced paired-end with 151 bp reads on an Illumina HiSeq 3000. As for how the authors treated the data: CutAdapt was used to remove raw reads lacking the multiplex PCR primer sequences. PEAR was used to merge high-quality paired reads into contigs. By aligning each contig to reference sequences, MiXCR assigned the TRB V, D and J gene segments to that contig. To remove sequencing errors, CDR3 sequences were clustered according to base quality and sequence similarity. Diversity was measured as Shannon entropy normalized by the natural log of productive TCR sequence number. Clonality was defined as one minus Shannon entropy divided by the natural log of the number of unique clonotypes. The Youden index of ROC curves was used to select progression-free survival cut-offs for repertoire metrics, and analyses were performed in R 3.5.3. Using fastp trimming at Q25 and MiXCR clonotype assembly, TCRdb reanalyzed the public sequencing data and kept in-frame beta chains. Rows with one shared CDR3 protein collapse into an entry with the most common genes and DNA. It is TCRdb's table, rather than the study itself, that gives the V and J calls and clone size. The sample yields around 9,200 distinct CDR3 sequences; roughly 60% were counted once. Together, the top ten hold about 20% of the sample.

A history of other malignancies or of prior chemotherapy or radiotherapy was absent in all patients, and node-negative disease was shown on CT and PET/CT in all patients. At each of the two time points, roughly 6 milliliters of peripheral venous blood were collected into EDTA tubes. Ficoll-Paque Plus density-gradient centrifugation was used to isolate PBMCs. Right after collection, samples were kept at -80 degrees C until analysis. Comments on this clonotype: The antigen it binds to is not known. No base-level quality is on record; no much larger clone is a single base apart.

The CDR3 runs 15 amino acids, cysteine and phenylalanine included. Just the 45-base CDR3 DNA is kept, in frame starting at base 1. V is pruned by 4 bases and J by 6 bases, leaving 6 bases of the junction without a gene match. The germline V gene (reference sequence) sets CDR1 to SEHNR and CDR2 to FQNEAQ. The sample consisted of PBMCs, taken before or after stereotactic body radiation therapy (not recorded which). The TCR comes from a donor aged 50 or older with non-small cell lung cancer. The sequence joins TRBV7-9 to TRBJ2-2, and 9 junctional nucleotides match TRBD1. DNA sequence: TGTGCCAGCAGCTCCCGGGACAGGGTGGCCGGGGAGCTGTTTTTT. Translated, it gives CASSSRDRVAGELFF.